This section outlines one TCR beta chain sequence together with its context. This entry is derived from a study of CD8 T cells in ankylosing spondylitis. Per the germline V gene, CDR1 is SGHTA and CDR2 is FQGNSA. The V gene lost 5 bases and the J gene lost 4 bases, with 9 bases spanning the gap. The CDR3 consists of 12 residues. Each CDR3 protein is one row after TCRdb ran MiXCR on the 5' RACE reads. The sample shows roughly 230,000 distinct CDR3 sequences, over 9.5% of them seen only once. This clonotype originated in a male donor with ankylosing spondylitis or in good health (not recorded which). This rearrangement joins TRBV7-2 to TRBJ2-7; D is uncertain. Sample: blood, either unsorted or a sorted T cell fraction (not recorded which). CDR3 nucleotides: TGTACCAGCAGCCAGACGGGTTACGAGCAGTACTTC. Translating gives CTSSQTGYEQYF.